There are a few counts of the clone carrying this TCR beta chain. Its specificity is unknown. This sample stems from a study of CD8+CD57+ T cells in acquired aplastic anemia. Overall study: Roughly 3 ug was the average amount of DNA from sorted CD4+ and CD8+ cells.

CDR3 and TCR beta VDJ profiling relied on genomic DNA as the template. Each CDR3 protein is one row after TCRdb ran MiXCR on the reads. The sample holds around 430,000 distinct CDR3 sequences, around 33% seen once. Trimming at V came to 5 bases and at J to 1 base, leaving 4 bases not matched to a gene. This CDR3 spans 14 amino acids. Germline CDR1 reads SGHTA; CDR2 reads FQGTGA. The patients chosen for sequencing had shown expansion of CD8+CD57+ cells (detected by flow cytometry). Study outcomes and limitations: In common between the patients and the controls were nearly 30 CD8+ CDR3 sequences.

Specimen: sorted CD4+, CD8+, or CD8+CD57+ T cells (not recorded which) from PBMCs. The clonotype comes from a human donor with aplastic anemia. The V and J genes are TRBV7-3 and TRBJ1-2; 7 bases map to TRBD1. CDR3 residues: CASSPQGGNYGYTF. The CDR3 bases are TGTGCCAGCAGCCCCCAGGGGGGTAACTATGGCTACACCTTC.